The 14 T cell receptor beta chains below were found in one sample sequenced in a study of Graves' ophthalmopathy and Graves' hyperthyroidism. The authors amplified TCR beta CDR3 regions, and they did so from RNA transcripts for repertoire sequencing. First-round RT-PCR relied on HTBI primers, and a second-round multiplex PCR came next. TCRdb independently ran MiXCR on the multiplex PCR reads; one entry per CDR3 protein. The data contain a few hundred thousand distinct CDR3 sequences, approximately 15% of them singletons. Sequenced material: peripheral blood. These receptor sequences come from a woman between 18 and 29 years old with stable Graves' hyperthyroidism.

This clonotype was detected only a few times. The junction and the germline gene differ at one end; a read error may be behind it. The chain carries TRBV7-7 and TRBJ1-5, with a possible D match to TRBD1 (6 bases). There are 15 residues in the CDR3. CDR1 and CDR2 (germline): SSHAT, FNYEAQ (reference sequence). The DNA of the CDR3 is TGTGCTAGCAGACGAGGGACAACGAGCAATCAGCCCCAGCATTTT. Translated, it gives CASRRGTTSNQPQHF.

This clonotype was observed many times. V is TRBV24-1 and J is TRBJ2-7; D possibly corresponds to TRBD2 (6 bases). This CDR3 is built from 12 residues. CDR1 is KGHDR, CDR2 SFDVKD, per germline. V lost 12 bases and J 6 bases, leaving 17 bases between the germline ends. In nucleotides, the CDR3 is TGTGCCGCCTCTAGCGCGCTTGGCGAGCAGTACTTC. Translating it yields CAASSALGEQYF.

This clonotype was detected ten times or more. The V gene is TRBV20-1, the J gene TRBJ1-1; D is uncertain. The germline gives CDR1 DFQATT, CDR2 SNEGSKA (reference sequence). V shed 0 bases and J shed 6 bases, with 11 bases lying between them. This CDR3 is built from 13 residues. The CDR3 protein is CSARDPGGAEAFF. CDR3 in DNA: TGCAGTGCTAGAGACCCCGGCGGGGCTGAAGCTTTCTTT.

This clonotype was seen repeatedly, ten times or more. This chain links TRBV5-1 with TRBJ1-1, with D unclear. Germline assignment: CDR1 SGHRS and CDR2 YFSETQ. Between the trimmed V and J ends, which lost 0 bases and 3 bases, there was a span of 0 bases. This CDR3 spans 11 amino acids. The CDR3: CASSLDTEAFF. The CDR3 bases are TGCGCCAGCAGCTTGGACACTGAAGCTTTCTTT.

This clonotype came up many times. The genes are TRBV6-1 and TRBJ2-2, with 9 bases aligning to TRBD2. V shed 6 bases, J shed 7 bases, and the junction held 12 bases outside the gene matches. The CDR3 is 16 amino acids. The germline gives CDR1 MNHNS, CDR2 SASEGT. The CDR3 loop reads CASSPGSGGTNGELFF. The DNA for the CDR3 is TGTGCCAGCAGCCCGGGGAGCGGGGGGACGAACGGGGAGCTGTTTTTT.

This clonotype was observed at least ten times. The CDR3 DNA reads TGTGCCAGCCAGTCGACAGGGTATTCACCCCTCCACTTT. This translates into CASQSTGYSPLHF. The rearrangement uses TRBV12-3 or TRBV12-4 and TRBJ1-6, with 7 bases lining up with TRBD1. V gave up 8 bases and J gave up 8 bases; unmatched junction bases: 6. CDR3 length: 13 amino acids.

This clonotype was seen ten or more times. The chain has TRBV6-2 or TRBV6-3 and TRBJ2-2, with 11 bases lining up with TRBD2. Germline CDR1 is MNHEY and CDR2 is SVGEGT. With V trimmed by 0 bases and J by 0 bases, 3 bases remained unmatched. The CDR3 loop spans 18 amino acids. The CDR3 DNA follows: TGTGCCAGCAGTTACTCAACTAGCGGGGGTTCGAACACCGGGGAGCTGTTTTTT. Protein product: CASSYSTSGGSNTGELFF.

This clonotype was recorded once. A much more abundant neighbour one base away suggests this may be a read error. The CDR3 DNA follows: TGTTCCAGTAGTACAAACGACAGAGACACTGAAGCTTTCTTT. It specifies CSSSTNDRDTEAFF. The rearrangement links TRBV19 to TRBJ1-1; D is perhaps TRBD1 (5 bases). Per germline, CDR1 LNHDA and CDR2 SQIVND (reference sequence). CDR3 size: 14 residues.

Many counts were recorded for this clonotype. The chain combines TRBV7-9 with TRBJ1-1, with 7 bases lining up with TRBD1. The CDR3 loop spans 15 amino acids. The trim removed 5 bases at V and 2 bases at J, leaving 8 bases unmatched. Germline V gene lookup returns CDR1 SEHNR and CDR2 FQNEAQ (reference sequence). The CDR3 here is CASSPPGTANTEAFF. The CDR3 DNA sequence: TGTGCCAGCAGCCCCCCCGGGACAGCTAACACTGAAGCTTTCTTT.

The chain is built from TRBV7-3 and TRBJ2-5, with D perhaps matching TRBD2 (7 bases). Trimming cost V 5 bases and J 5 bases, with 21 bases left between them. CDR3 size: 16 residues. Germline CDR1 SGHTA, CDR2 FQGTGA. CDR3 region: CASSPTAGASAETQYF. CDR3 in DNA: TGTGCCAGCAGCCCCACGGCGGGGGCCTCAGCGGAGACCCAGTACTTC.

This clonotype was detected many times. The V gene is TRBV19, the J gene TRBJ1-1; 7 nucleotides line up with TRBD1. The CDR3 is 15 residues long. Germline V gives CDR1 LNHDA, CDR2 SQIVND (reference sequence). Trimming took 5 bases from V and 2 from J; bases not matched to a gene: 8. The CDR3 nucleotides are TGTGCCAGTAGTTCGCAGACAGGGCATAACACTGAAGCTTTCTTT. It specifies CASSSQTGHNTEAFF.

The chain recombines TRBV9 with TRBJ1-1; tentatively, D is TRBD1 (6 bases). V dropped 0 bases and J dropped 5 bases, with 8 bases sitting between them. Germline V gene lookup returns CDR1 SGDLS and CDR2 YYNGEE. The CDR3 covers 13 residues. CDR3 in DNA: TGTGCCAGCAGCGTAGCAGGGGATACTGAAGCTTTCTTT. As protein: CASSVAGDTEAFF.

This clonotype was counted ten times or more. The chain recombines TRBV6-1 with TRBJ1-2, with D unresolved. Germline CDR1 MNHNS, CDR2 SASEGT. The CDR3 is made up of 14 amino acids. The ends were cut back, 0 bases at V and 8 bases at J, with 13 bases in the middle. In DNA form, the CDR3 reads TGTGCCAGCAGTGAAGCGGTGGCAGGAGCGGGCTACACCTTC. It codes for CASSEAVAGAGYTF.

This clonotype was found many times. The genes are TRBV6-2 or TRBV6-3 and TRBJ2-5; no firm D call. V lost 5 bases to trimming and J lost 2 bases, with 12 bases between them. Germline-derived CDR1 and CDR2 are MNHEY and SVGEGT. The CDR3 totals 14 residues. The CDR3 bases are TGTGCCAGCAGTGGCAACCGGGCGCAAGAGACCCAGTACTTC. It codes for CASSGNRAQETQYF.